Listed below are T cell receptor beta chains from one sample, sequenced in a study of cytomegalovirus exposure and HLA in healthy donors. Some clones are missing from TCRdb's copy, which holds only in-frame ones; the method was immunoSEQ multiplex PCR. Here the sample spans approximately 100,000 clones, about 75% being singletons. Sequenced: PBMCs. The receptor source for this set is a man in his fifties in good health and CMV-seronegative. Each CDR3 is given without its conserved first and last residue.

J gene	V gene	CDR3 protein
TRBJ1-5	TRBV21-1	ASSKAWQGGYQPQH
TRBJ2-7	TRBV28	ASSLVGSSYEQY
TRBJ1-2	TRBV19	ASRGEVDTIYT
TRBJ2-1	TRBV27	ASSLRPSGSNEQF
TRBJ2-2	TRBV19	ASSRPPSGTGELF
TRBJ2-6	TRBV9	ASSATSTSHSGANVLT
TRBJ1-1	TRBV11-2	ASSSTGNTEAF
TRBJ2-1	TRBV4-1	ASSQGRGNIYNEQF
TRBJ2-3	TRBV7-3	ASSLSLAGTDTQY
TRBJ2-1	TRBV29-1	SVREQSSHEQF
TRBJ1-2	TRBV7-9	ASSPQANYGYT
TRBJ2-2	TRBV2	ASRASGGESGELF
TRBJ2-3	TRBV7-3	ASSLTLGGTQY
TRBJ2-1	TRBV5-8	ASSLGGLSSGEQF
TRBJ2-1	TRBV27	ASSPLSKLLAGGSSYNEQF
TRBJ2-5	TRBV27	ASRQRASGGPGETQY
TRBJ1-2	TRBV5-5	ASSIRQGIGYGYT
TRBJ1-1	TRBV19	ARVAEGAVTEAF
TRBJ2-1	TRBV30	AWSVQYNEQF
TRBJ1-1	TRBV7-9	ASSLAGRWTEAF
TRBJ2-3	TRBV7-2	ASSLALDRGTDTQY
TRBJ1-2	TRBV2	ATKKGENYYGYT
TRBJ2-1	TRBV7-3	ASSHGPSGRSYEQF
TRBJ1-5	TRBV7-9	ASSFGGQGQPQH
TRBJ2-1	TRBV30	AWSVPSGGNEQF
TRBJ2-5	TRBV6-1	ASSKDRDETQY
TRBJ1-5	TRBV21-1	ASSKERAGEEDQPQH
TRBJ2-6	TRBV2	ASSGTGTGANVLT
TRBJ2-7	TRBV27	ASSLRDSRYEQY
TRBJ2-7	TRBV5-5	ASSLAWTGFLYEQY
TRBJ1-1	TRBV7-3	ASSLDGGAEAF
TRBJ1-4	TRBV4-1	ASSPRDRANEKLF
TRBJ2-1	TRBV5-1	ASSTTGYNEQF
TRBJ2-7	TRBV11-2	ASNFAGPGDEQY
TRBJ2-3	TRBV6-5	ASSPGQQSTDTQY
TRBJ2-7	TRBV7-3	ASSLLAGGTYEQY
TRBJ2-2	TRBV2	ASRNSGTTYTGELF
TRBJ1-2	TRBV30	AWSVHPGKNSI
TRBJ1-1	TRBV7-6	ASSLAHPGLNTEAF
TRBJ2-7	TRBV9	ASSVYSSSYEQY